The table lists the clone carrying this T cell receptor beta chain with many counts. Its antigen is as yet unknown. The record originates from a study of neurological immune-mediated disorders. Study-wide results and limits: With the multiple sclerosis repertoire cluster, neither clinical nor MRI features showed any association. While HTLV-1-associated myelopathy showed the greatest TCR clonal expansion, multiple sclerosis showed the least, falling below healthy controls.

TCRdb reprocessed the 5' RACE reads via MiXCR and lists one record per CDR3 protein. The profile shows more than 50,000 distinct CDR3 sequences, over 3.5% of them singletons. This CDR3 is 14 amino acids long. Germline V gene sequence: CDR1 LNHNV, CDR2 YYDKDF (reference sequence). Between the trimmed V and J ends, which lost 1 base and 1 base, there was a span of 7 bases. The chain has TRBV15 and TRBJ2-5; TRBD2 might be the D (5 bases). This clonotype was sampled from a woman between 45 and 60 years old with multiple sclerosis. Sequences were obtained from PBMCs. CDR3 bases: TGTGCCACCAGCAGAGGGAGCGGCCAAGAGACCCAGTACTTC. This translates into CATSRGSGQETQYF.